A selection of T cell receptor beta chains follows, all from one sample in a study of T cell repertoires in aging, cancer and after chemotherapy. TCRdb recomputed calls from the multiplex PCR reads with MiXCR, one row per CDR3 protein. In the table there are roughly 4,500 distinct CDR3 sequences, approximately 22% of which are singletons. What was sequenced was blood. The receptors were gathered from a human donor with a blood cancer. Each CDR3 is given with its conserved first and last residue. A D gene is named only where the DNA matches it firmly. The listing skips clone size in some rows; elsewhere it reads once, few, many or a size class.

V gene	J gene	D gene	clone size	CDR3 protein	CDR3 DNA
TRBV18	TRBJ2-1	TRBD2	medium-sized	CASSPPSSGGRGEQFF	TGTGCCAGCTCACCACCGTCCAGCGGGGGCCGAGGTGAGCAGTTCTTC
TRBV19	TRBJ1-5	NA	medium-sized	CASSIVAQPQHF	TGTGCCAGTAGTATTGTGGCCCAGCCCCAGCATTTT
TRBV29-1	TRBJ1-1	NA	medium-sized	CSVGGPMNTEAFF	TGCAGCGTTGGCGGTCCTATGAACACTGAAGCTTTCTTT
TRBV15	TRBJ2-1	TRBD2	medium-sized	CATSRPHLSGATYNEQFF	TGTGCCACCAGCAGACCTCACCTTAGCGGGGCCACCTACAATGAGCAGTTCTTC
TRBV5-1	TRBJ2-7	NA	few	CASSLPGGPGEQYF	TGCGCCAGCAGCTTGCCGGGGGGCCCCGGCGAGCAGTACTTC
TRBV5-4	TRBJ2-5	TRBD1	medium-sized	CASSRLSGTGTQETQYF	TGTGCCAGCAGCAGACTATCCGGGACAGGAACACAAGAGACCCAGTACTTC
TRBV19	TRBJ1-1	NA	NA	CASSIVGRTARSEAFF	TGTGCCAGTAGTATAGTCGGGCGGACAGCTAGATCTGAAGCTTTCTTT
TRBV5-1	TRBJ2-4	NA	few	CASSLNGGADIQYF	TGCGCCAGCAGCTTGAACGGGGGCGCGGACATTCAGTACTTC
TRBV19	TRBJ1-4	NA	medium-sized	CASGQTNEKLFF	TGTGCGAGTGGGCAAACTAATGAAAAACTGTTTTTT
TRBV7-9	TRBJ1-4	NA	few	CASSLQTGQSEKLFF	TGTGCCAGCAGCTTACAAACAGGTCAAAGTGAAAAACTGTTTTTT
TRBV21-1	TRBJ2-5	NA	few	CASSSFVGVGETQYF	TGTGCCAGCAGCTCCTTCGTGGGGGTCGGTGAGACCCAGTACTTC
TRBV7-9	TRBJ2-2	TRBD2	medium-sized	CASSSPSGGNTGELFF	TGTGCCAGCAGCTCCCCCAGCGGGGGGAACACCGGGGAGCTGTTTTTT
TRBV6-2/TRBV6-3	TRBJ2-3	TRBD2	NA	CASKTSGAGADTQYF	TGTGCCAGCAAGACTAGCGGGGCAGGGGCAGATACGCAGTATTTT
TRBV6-6	TRBJ1-2	TRBD1	medium-sized	CASSVTGTNYGYTF	TGTGCCAGCAGTGTGACAGGGACTAACTATGGCTACACCTTC
TRBV19	TRBJ1-1	TRBD1	few	CATFTGDTEAFF	TGTGCCACTTTCACAGGGGACACTGAAGCTTTCTTT
TRBV6-2/TRBV6-3	TRBJ1-1	NA	few	CASSYPGKRANTEAFF	TGTGCCAGCAGTTACCCGGGGAAGCGGGCGAACACTGAAGCTTTCTTT
TRBV13	TRBJ1-4	NA	NA	CASSRDGSNEKLFF	TGTGCCAGCAGTCGGGACGGGAGTAATGAAAAACTGTTTTTT
TRBV29-1	TRBJ2-2	TRBD1	NA	CSATTGTVNTGELFF	TGCAGCGCCACGACCGGGACAGTGAACACCGGGGAGCTGTTTTTT
TRBV5-1	TRBJ1-1	NA	NA	CASSQQWASRNTEAFF	TGCGCCAGCAGCCAACAGTGGGCTTCTAGGAACACTGAAGCTTTCTTT
TRBV5-1	TRBJ2-2	TRBD1	medium-sized	CASSPGTENTGELFF	TGCGCCAGCAGTCCCGGGACAGAGAACACCGGGGAGCTGTTTTTT
TRBV5-8	TRBJ2-5	NA	few	CASSFEAAQETQYF	TGTGCCAGCAGCTTTGAGGCAGCCCAAGAGACCCAGTACTTC
TRBV15	TRBJ2-3	NA	medium-sized	CATSRDRGTHRTDTQYF	TGTGCCACCAGCAGAGATCGGGGGACCCACCGTACAGATACGCAGTATTTT
TRBV12-3/TRBV12-4	TRBJ1-1	NA	NA	CASSFGRSTEAFF	TGTGCCAGCAGTTTTGGCAGAAGCACTGAAGCTTTCTTT
TRBV6-6	TRBJ1-3	NA	medium-sized	CASSSEKENTIYF	TGTGCCAGCAGTTCGGAAAAGGAAAACACCATATATTTT
TRBV20-1	TRBJ2-3	NA	NA	CSARSEGGRTDTQYF	TGCAGTGCTAGATCCGAGGGGGGCCGCACAGATACGCAGTATTTT
TRBV6-5	TRBJ1-6	NA	medium-sized	CASNLQGPPSPLHF	TGTGCCAGCAACCTACAGGGACCTCCTTCACCCCTCCACTTT
TRBV20-1	TRBJ2-1	TRBD2	few	CSAVGLAGGFSYNEQFF	TGCAGTGCCGTTGGCTTGGCGGGGGGCTTTTCCTACAATGAGCAGTTCTTC
TRBV5-6	TRBJ1-4	NA	medium-sized	CASSYLAVGKLFF	TGTGCCAGCAGCTACCTGGCGGTGGGAAAACTGTTTTTT
TRBV19	TRBJ2-3	NA	medium-sized	CASNPPGQRNTQYF	TGTGCCAGTAATCCCCCCGGCCAGCGAAATACGCAGTATTTT
TRBV10-3	TRBJ1-2	NA	NA	CAISAPGPNNGYTF	TGTGCCATCAGTGCCCCGGGACCCAACAATGGCTACACCTTC